Described below is a single TCR beta chain sequence and its context. Its target is unknown. The data stem from a study of T cell repertoires in cytomegalovirus infection. TCRdb ran MiXCR on the reads and lists one entry per CDR3 protein. Altogether under 500,000 distinct CDR3 sequences are present, under 45% being singletons, with the ten largest covering about 45%. The clonotype was recovered from a human donor in good health (CMV status not recorded). Some clones in this sample may be carry-over from other donors' samples. The specimen was cultured PBMCs, collected from culture after CMV antigen stimulation.

CDR3: CASSASGRVYNEQFF. CDR3 in DNA: TGTGCCAGCAGTGCTAGCGGGAGGGTTTACAATGAGCAGTTCTTC. The chain joins TRBV28 to TRBJ2-1; 12 bases are a match to TRBD2. Germline V gene sequence: CDR1 MDHEN, CDR2 SYDVKM. V was pared by 5 bases and J by 4 bases, with 3 bases of the junction left unmatched. The CDR3 extends over 15 amino acids.